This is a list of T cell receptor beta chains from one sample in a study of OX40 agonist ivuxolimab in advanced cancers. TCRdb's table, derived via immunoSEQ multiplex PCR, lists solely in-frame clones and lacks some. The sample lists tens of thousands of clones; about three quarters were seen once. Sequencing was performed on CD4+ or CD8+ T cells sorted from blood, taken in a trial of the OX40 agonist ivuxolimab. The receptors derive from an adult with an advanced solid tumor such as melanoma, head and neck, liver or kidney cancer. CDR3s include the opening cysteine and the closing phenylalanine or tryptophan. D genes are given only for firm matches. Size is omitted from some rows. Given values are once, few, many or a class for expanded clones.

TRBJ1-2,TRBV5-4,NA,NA,CASSFPGGGYTF,TGTGCCAGCAGCTTCCCTGGGGGTGGCTACACCTTC
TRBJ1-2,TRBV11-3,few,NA,CASSFTGRGNRYGYTF,TGTGCCAGCAGCTTTACAGGACGGGGCAATCGCTATGGCTACACCTTC
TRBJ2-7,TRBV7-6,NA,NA,CASSLEEGSSSYEQYF,TGTGCCAGCAGCCTAGAAGAGGGTTCGAGCTCCTACGAGCAGTACTTC
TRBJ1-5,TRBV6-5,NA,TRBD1,CASSSLTGSNQPQHF,TGTGCCAGCAGTTCGTTGACAGGGAGCAATCAGCCCCAGCATTTT
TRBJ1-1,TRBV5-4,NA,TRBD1,CASRMLGQGRRVTEAFF,TGTGCCAGCCGGATGCTGGGACAGGGACGGCGTGTCACTGAAGCTTTCTTT
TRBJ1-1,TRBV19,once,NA,CASRASHGGMNTEAFF,TGTGCCAGTCGAGCCTCACACGGGGGAATGAACACTGAAGCTTTCTTT
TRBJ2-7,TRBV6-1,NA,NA,CASSAGYEQYF,TGTGCCAGCAGTGCAGGGTACGAGCAGTACTTC
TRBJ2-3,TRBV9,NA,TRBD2,CASSVVDSGGDTQYF,TGTGCCAGCAGCGTAGTTGATAGCGGGGGCGATACGCAGTATTTT
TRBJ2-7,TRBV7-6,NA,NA,CASSGVYEQYF,TGTGCCAGCAGTGGAGTCTACGAGCAGTACTTC
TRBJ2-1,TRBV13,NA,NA,CASRPTGSSSYNEQFF,TGTGCCAGCAGACCAACAGGGTCTAGCTCCTACAATGAGCAGTTCTTC
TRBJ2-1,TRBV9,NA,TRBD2,CASSVGTSGYEQFF,TGTGCCAGCAGCGTAGGGACTAGCGGGTATGAGCAGTTCTTC
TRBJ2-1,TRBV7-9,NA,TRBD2,CASSLGIAGVGNEQFF,TGTGCCAGCAGCTTAGGTATAGCGGGGGTGGGGAATGAGCAGTTCTTC
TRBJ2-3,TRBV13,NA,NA,CASSPPRRTQDTDTQYF,TGTGCCAGCAGCCCCCCGAGGCGGACCCAGGACACAGATACGCAGTATTTT
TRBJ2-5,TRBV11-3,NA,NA,CASSLDSSNQETQYF,TGTGCCAGCAGCTTAGACAGTAGTAACCAAGAGACCCAGTACTTC
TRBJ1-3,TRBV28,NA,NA,CASARGQYLRNTIYF,TGTGCCAGTGCACGTGGACAGTATCTGAGAAACACCATATATTTT